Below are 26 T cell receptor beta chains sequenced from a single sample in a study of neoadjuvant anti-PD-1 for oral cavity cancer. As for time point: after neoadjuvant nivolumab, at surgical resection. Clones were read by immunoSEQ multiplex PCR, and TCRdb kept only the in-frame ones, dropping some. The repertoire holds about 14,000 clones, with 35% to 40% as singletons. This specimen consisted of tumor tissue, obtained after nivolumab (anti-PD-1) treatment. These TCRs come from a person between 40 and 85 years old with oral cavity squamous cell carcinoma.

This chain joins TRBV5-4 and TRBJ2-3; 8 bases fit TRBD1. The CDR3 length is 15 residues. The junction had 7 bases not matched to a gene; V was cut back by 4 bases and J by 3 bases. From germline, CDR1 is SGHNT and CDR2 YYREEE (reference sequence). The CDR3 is CASSIPGQVTDTQYF. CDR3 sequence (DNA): TGTGCCAGCAGCATACCGGGACAGGTTACAGATACGCAGTATTTT.

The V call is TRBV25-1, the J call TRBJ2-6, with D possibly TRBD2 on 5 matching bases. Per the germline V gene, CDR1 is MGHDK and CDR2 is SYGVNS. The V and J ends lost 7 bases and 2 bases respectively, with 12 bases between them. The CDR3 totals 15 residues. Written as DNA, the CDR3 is TGTGCCAGCACCGGCGGGTGGGCTGGGGCCAACGTCCTGACTTTC. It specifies CASTGGWAGANVLTF.

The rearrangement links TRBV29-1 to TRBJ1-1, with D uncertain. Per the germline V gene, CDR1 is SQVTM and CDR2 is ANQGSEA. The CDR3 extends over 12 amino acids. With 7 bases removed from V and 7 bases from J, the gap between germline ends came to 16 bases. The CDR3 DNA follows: TGCAGCGCCCATCCCAGCGGGTATGAAGCTTTCTTT. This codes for CSAHPSGYEAFF.

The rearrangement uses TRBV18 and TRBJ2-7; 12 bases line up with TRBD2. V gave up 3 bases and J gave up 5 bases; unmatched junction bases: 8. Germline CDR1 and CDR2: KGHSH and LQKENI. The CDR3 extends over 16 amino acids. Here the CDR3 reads CASSPTLRTSGDEQYF. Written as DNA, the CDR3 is TGTGCCAGCTCACCGACGTTGAGGACTAGCGGGGACGAGCAGTACTTC.

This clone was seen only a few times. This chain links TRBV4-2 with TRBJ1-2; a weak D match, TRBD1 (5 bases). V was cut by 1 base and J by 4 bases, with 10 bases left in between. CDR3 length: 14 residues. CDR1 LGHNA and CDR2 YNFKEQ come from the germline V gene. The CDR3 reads CASSQAGFGYGYTF. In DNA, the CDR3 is TGTGCCAGCAGCCAAGCAGGGTTTGGCTATGGCTACACCTTC.

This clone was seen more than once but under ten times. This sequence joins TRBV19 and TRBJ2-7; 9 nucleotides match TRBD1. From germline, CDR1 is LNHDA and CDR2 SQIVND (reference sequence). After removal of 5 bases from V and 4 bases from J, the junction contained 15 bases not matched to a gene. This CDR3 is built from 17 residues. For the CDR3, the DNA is TGTGCCAGTAGTGCCCCCTCCGGGACAGGGCAGCTGTACGAGCAGTACTTC. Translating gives CASSAPSGTGQLYEQYF.

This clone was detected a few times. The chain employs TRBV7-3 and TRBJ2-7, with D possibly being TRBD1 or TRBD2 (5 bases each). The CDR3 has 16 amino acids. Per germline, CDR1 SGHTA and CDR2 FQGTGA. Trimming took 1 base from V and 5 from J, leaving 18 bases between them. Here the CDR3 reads CASSLNAAGAGDEQYF. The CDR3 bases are TGTGCCAGCAGCTTAAACGCCGCCGGGGCAGGTGACGAGCAGTACTTC.

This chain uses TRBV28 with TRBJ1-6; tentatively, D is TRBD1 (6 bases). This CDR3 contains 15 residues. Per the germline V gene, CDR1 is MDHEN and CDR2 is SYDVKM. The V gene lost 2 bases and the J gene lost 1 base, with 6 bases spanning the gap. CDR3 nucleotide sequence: TGTGCCAGCAGTTTACAGGGGTCCTATAATTCACCCCTCCACTTT. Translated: CASSLQGSYNSPLHF.

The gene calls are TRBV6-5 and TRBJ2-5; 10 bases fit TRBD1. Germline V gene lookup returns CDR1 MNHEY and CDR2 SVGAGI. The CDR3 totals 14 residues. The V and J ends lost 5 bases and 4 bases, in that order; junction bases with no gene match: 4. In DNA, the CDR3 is TGTGCCAGCAGTGAAGGGACAGGGGTAGAGACCCAGTACTTC. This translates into CASSEGTGVETQYF.

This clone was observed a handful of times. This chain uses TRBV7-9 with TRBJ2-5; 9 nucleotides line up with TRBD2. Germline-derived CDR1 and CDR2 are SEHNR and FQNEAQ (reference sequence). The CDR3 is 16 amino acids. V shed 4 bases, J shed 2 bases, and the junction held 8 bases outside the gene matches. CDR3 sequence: CASSYQISGGQETQYF. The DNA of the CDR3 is TGTGCCAGCAGCTACCAGATTAGCGGGGGTCAAGAGACCCAGTACTTC.

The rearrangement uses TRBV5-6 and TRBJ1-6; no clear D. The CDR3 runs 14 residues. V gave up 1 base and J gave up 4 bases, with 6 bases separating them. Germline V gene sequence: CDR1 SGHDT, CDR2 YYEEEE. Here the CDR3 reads CASSLPVYNSPLHF. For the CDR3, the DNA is TGTGCCAGCAGCTTGCCAGTTTATAATTCACCCCTCCACTTT.

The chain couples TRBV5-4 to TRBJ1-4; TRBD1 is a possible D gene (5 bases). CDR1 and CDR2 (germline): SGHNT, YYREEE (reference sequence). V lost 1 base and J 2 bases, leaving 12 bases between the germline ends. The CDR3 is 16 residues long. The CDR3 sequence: CASSLLGDPTNEKLFF. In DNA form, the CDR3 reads TGTGCCAGCAGCTTGTTGGGGGACCCTACTAATGAAAAACTGTTTTTT. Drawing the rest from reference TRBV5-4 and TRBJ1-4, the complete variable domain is ETGVTQSPTHLIKTRGQQVTLRCSSQSGHNTVSWYQQALGQGPQFIFQYYREEENGRGNFPPRFSGLQFPNYSSELNVNALELDDSALYLCASSLLGDPTNEKLFFGSGTQLSVL.

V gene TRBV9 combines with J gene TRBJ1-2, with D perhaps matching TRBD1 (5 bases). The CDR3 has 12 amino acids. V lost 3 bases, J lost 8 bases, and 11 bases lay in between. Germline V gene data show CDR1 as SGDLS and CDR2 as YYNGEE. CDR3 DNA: TGTGCCAGCAGCGCGGACTGGGGGGGCTACACCTTC. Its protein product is CASSADWGGYTF.

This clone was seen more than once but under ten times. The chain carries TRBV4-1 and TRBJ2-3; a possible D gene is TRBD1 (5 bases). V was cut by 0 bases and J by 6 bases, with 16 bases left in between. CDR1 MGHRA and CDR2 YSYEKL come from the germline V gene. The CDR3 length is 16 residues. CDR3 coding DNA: TGCGCCAGCAGCCAAGATCCCACAGGTACCATTGATACGCAGTATTTT. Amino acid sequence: CASSQDPTGTIDTQYF.

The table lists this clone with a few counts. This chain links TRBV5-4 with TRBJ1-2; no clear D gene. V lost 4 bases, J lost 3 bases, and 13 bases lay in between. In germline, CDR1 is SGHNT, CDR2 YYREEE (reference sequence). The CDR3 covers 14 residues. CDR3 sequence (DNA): TGTGCCAGCAGCCCGGGAGCATTGGACTATGGCTACACCTTC. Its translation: CASSPGALDYGYTF.

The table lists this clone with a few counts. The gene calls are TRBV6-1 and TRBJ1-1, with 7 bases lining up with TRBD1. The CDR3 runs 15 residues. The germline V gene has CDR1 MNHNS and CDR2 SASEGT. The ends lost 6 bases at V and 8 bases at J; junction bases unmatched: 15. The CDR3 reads CASSRTQGVGLEAFF. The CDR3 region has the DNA TGTGCCAGCAGCCGAACCCAGGGGGTGGGGTTAGAAGCTTTCTTT.

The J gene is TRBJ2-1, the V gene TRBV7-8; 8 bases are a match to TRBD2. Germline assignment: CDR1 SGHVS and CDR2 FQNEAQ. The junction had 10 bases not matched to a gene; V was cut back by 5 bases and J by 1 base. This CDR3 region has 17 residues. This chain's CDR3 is CASSRTGGTFSYNEQFF. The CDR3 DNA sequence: TGTGCCAGCAGCCGCACGGGGGGGACGTTTTCCTACAATGAGCAGTTCTTC.

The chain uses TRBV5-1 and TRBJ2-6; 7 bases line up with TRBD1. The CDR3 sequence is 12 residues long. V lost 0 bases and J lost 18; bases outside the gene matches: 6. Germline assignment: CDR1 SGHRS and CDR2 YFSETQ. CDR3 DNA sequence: TGCGCCAGCAGCTTGGATGACAGGGCTCCGACTTTC. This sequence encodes CASSLDDRAPTF.

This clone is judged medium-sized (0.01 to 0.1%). In DNA, the CDR3 is TGCGCCACCGATGACAGGAACAATCAGCCCCAGCATTTT. Translation gives CATDDRNNQPQHF. The rearrangement links TRBV10-2 to TRBJ1-5; D is perhaps TRBD1 (6 bases). The ends were cut back, 10 bases at V and 3 bases at J, with 13 bases in the middle. The length of the CDR3 is 13 residues. CDR1 is WSHSY and CDR2 is SAAADI in the germline V gene.

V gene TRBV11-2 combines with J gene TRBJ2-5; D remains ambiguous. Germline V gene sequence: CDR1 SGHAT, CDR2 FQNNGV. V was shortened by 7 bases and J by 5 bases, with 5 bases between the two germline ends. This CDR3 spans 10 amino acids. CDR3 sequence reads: CASIRETQYF. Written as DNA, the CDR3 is TGTGCCAGCATCAGGGAGACCCAGTACTTC.

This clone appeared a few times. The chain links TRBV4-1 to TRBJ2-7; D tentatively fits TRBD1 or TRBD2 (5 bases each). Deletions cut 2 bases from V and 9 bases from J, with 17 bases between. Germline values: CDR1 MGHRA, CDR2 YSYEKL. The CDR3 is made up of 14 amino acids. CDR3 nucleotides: TGCGCCAGCAGCCAACGGGACGGACACCCAAGGCAGTACTTC. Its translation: CASSQRDGHPRQYF.

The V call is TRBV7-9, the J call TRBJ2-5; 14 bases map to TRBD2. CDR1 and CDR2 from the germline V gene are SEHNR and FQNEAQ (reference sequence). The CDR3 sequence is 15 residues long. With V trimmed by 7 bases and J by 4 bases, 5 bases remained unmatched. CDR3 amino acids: CASTRLAGGGETQYF. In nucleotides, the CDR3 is TGTGCCAGCACCCGACTAGCGGGGGGGGGAGAGACCCAGTACTTC.

The CDR3 DNA is TGCGCCAGCAGCTTCCGGGGGGCATCCTATAATTCACCCCTCCACTTT. Protein: CASSFRGASYNSPLHF. V usage is TRBV5-1 and J usage is TRBJ1-6; D may be TRBD1 (6 bases). V gave up 2 bases and J gave up 1 base, with 10 bases separating them. Germline V gene lookup returns CDR1 SGHRS and CDR2 YFSETQ. This CDR3 is 16 amino acids long.

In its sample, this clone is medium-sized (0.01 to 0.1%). CDR3 loop: CASSVDRAQGYTF. CDR3 in DNA: TGTGCCAGCAGTGTCGACAGGGCTCAGGGCTACACCTTC. The V call is TRBV28, the J call TRBJ1-2; 7 nucleotides align to TRBD1. The J segment lost 8 bases and the V segment lost 5 bases, leaving 8 bases of the junction unmatched. This CDR3 is 13 amino acids long. CDR1 and CDR2 (germline): MDHEN, SYDVKM.

CDR3 loop: CSVGKNTEAFF. The CDR3 nucleotides are TGCAGCGTTGGAAAGAACACTGAAGCTTTCTTT. The genes are TRBV29-1 and TRBJ1-1, with D uncertain. The CDR3 runs 11 residues. Trimming left V 4 bases short and J 1 base short, with 4 bases between. CDR1 and CDR2 from the germline V gene are SQVTM and ANQGSEA.

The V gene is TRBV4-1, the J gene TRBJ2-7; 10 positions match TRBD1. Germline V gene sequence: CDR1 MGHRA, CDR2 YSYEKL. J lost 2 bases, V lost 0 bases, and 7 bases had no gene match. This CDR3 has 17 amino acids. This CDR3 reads CASSQDPWTGGPYEQYF. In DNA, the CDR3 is TGCGCCAGCAGCCAAGACCCCTGGACAGGGGGTCCCTACGAGCAGTACTTC.